The 27 T cell receptor beta chains presented below share a single source sample, sequenced in a study of blood T cells in healthy people across ages. Combining a sample-barcoded 5' primer with a J-beta primer mix, a second PCR ran for about 7 to 11 cycles. TCRdb used MiXCR to reprocess the 5' RACE reads, holding one entry per CDR3 protein. The sample includes 550,000 to 800,000 distinct CDR3 sequences, about 30% seen only once; the top ten take 15%. Sequencing used blood. The receptor source for this set is a woman of 80 years or more in good health.

This rearrangement joins TRBV25-1 to TRBJ2-1, with 7 bases that match TRBD1. The CDR3 has 15 amino acids. Germline loops: CDR1 MGHDK, CDR2 SYGVNS. V lost 4 bases and J lost 0; bases outside the gene matches: 3. The CDR3 is CASSGRQGSYNEQFF. As DNA, the CDR3 is TGTGCCAGCAGTGGGAGACAGGGCTCCTACAATGAGCAGTTCTTC.

This clonotype was seen repeatedly, ten times or more. The rearrangement links TRBV6-2 or TRBV6-3 to TRBJ2-7; 10 nucleotides align to TRBD1. This CDR3 spans 15 amino acids. The germline V gene has CDR1 MNHEY and CDR2 SVGEGT. V lost 6 bases, J lost 3 bases, and 8 bases stayed unmatched. The CDR3 nucleotides are TGTGCCAGCAGACCACCGACAGGGGGCCGCTACGAGCAGTACTTC. Amino acids: CASRPPTGGRYEQYF.

V and J are TRBV7-9 and TRBJ2-4, with 11 bases that match TRBD1. The DNA end is a closer match to TRBJ2-7, so the J assignment may be wrong. The CDR3 covers 16 residues. Germline V gene sequence: CDR1 SEHNR, CDR2 FQNEAQ (reference sequence). Here the CDR3 DNA reads TGTGCCAGCAGCCAAGGGGACAGGGGGATCCCCTACGAGCAGTACTTC. It yields the protein CASSQGDRGIPYEQYF.

Ten or more counts support this clonotype. This rearrangement joins TRBV7-9 to TRBJ1-2, with D perhaps TRBD1 (5 bases). V shed 7 bases and J shed 4 bases, with 16 bases lying between them. CDR1 SEHNR and CDR2 FQNEAQ come from the germline V gene (reference sequence). This CDR3 region has 14 residues. Written as DNA, the CDR3 is TGTGCCAGCACCCCTCGGGGGGGTGCCTATGGCTACACCTTC. This sequence encodes CASTPRGGAYGYTF.

The gene calls are TRBV7-2 and TRBJ2-7; maybe TRBD2 (5 bases). V shed 8 bases and J shed 7 bases, with 18 bases lying between them. Germline CDR1 SGHTA, CDR2 FQGNSA. This CDR3 is 13 amino acids long. CDR3 loop: CASCLGLRGEQYF. The CDR3 region has the DNA TGTGCCAGCTGTCTTGGACTGAGAGGGGAGCAGTACTTC. Based on the CDR3 plus reference TRBV7-2 and TRBJ2-7, the full variable domain is GAGVSQSPSNKVTEKGKDVELRCDPISGHTALYWYRQSLGQGLEFLIYFQGNSAPDKSGLPSDRFSAERTGGSVSTLTIQRTQQEDSAVYLCASCLGLRGEQYFGPGTRLTVT.

This clonotype occurred a few times. This may come from a read error, since a much larger clone is one base off. The chain carries TRBV6-2 or TRBV6-3 and TRBJ1-1, with D possibly matching TRBD1 (6 bases). CDR3 length: 13 residues. The V end lost 4 bases, the J end lost 3 bases, and 9 bases lay between the germline ends. Germline loops: CDR1 MNHEY, CDR2 SVGEGT. The CDR3 spells CASSFTGYTEAFF. The CDR3 nucleotides read TGTGCCAGCAGTTTCACAGGGTACACTGAAGCTTTCTTT.

This clonotype appeared many times. This chain connects TRBV5-1 to TRBJ2-5; 7 bases are a match to TRBD2. CDR1 is SGHRS, CDR2 YFSETQ, per germline. J gave up 5 bases and V 2 bases, and 9 bases lay outside the gene matches. The CDR3 totals 15 residues. The CDR3 nucleotides read TGCGCCAGCAGCTTTAGCGGGTCAAACGGGGAGACCCAGTACTTC. Amino acid sequence: CASSFSGSNGETQYF.

The V and J genes are TRBV4-1 and TRBJ2-7; tentatively, D is TRBD1 (5 bases). This CDR3 region has 15 residues. From germline, CDR1 is MGHRA and CDR2 YSYEKL. V was trimmed by 1 base and J by 2 bases, leaving 12 bases between them. The CDR3 protein is CASSQGQPGTYEQYF. The CDR3 DNA sequence: TGCGCCAGCAGCCAAGGACAGCCAGGTACCTACGAGCAGTACTTC.

This clonotype was observed a few times. This chain links TRBV25-1 with TRBJ2-2, with D perhaps TRBD1 (5 bases). V was pared by 9 bases and J by 6 bases, with 32 bases between. There are 19 residues in the CDR3. Germline V gene sequence: CDR1 MGHDK, CDR2 SYGVNS. The DNA for the CDR3 is TGTGCCAGACTCGGCGACCCCTGGGGAAAGGGGTATTTCGCCGGGGAGCTGTTTTTT. Translation gives CARLGDPWGKGYFAGELFF.

At least ten counts were recorded for this clonotype. This chain uses TRBV20-1 with TRBJ2-1; D gene unclear. CDR3 length equals 13 residues. Trimming took 3 bases from V and 2 from J, leaving 8 bases between them. Looked up from germline, CDR1 is DFQATT and CDR2 is SNEGSKA (reference sequence). CDR3 in DNA: TGCAGTGCTAGCGAAATCCCCTACAATGAGCAGTTCTTC. Translated: CSASEIPYNEQFF.

The genes are TRBV7-3 and TRBJ1-1; D is unresolved. Trimming took off 2 bases at V and 7 bases at J, with 14 bases between the two ends. Germline lookup yields CDR1 SGHTA and CDR2 FQGTGA. This CDR3 has 14 residues. The CDR3 sequence is CASSLDEARGEAFF. In nucleotides, the CDR3 is TGTGCCAGCAGCTTAGATGAGGCCCGGGGTGAAGCTTTCTTT.

This clonotype has at least ten counts. A much larger clone differs by one base, so this may be a read error. The chain has TRBV5-1 and TRBJ2-1; tentative D call: TRBD2 (6 bases). V lost 5 bases, J lost 15 bases, and 21 bases lay in between. This CDR3 spans 13 amino acids. Germline V gives CDR1 SGHRS, CDR2 YFSETQ. The CDR3 DNA sequence: TGCGCCAGCAGTCAGGACGGGCTCTGGCGGGGGTTCTTC. It codes for CASSQDGLWRGFF.

The CDR3 here is CASSTGLADYNEQYF. In DNA, the CDR3 is TGCGCCAGCAGCACGGGACTAGCGGACTACAATGAGCAGTACTTC. This chain connects TRBV5-1 to TRBJ2-7; 11 positions match TRBD2. V dropped 4 bases and J dropped 7; count of bases not matched to a gene: 10. The CDR3 totals 15 residues. Germline loops: CDR1 SGHRS, CDR2 YFSETQ.

In its sample, this clonotype was seen once. The CDR3 DNA is TGTGCCAGCAGCCTCTCTTACGACAATCAGCCCCAGCATTTT. Translating it yields CASSLSYDNQPQHF. J is TRBJ1-5 and V is TRBV11-2; the D is unclear. This CDR3 has 14 residues. The V and J ends lost 5 bases and 3 bases respectively, with 11 bases between them. CDR1 is SGHAT and CDR2 is FQNNGV in the germline V gene.

The V gene is TRBV6-5, the J gene TRBJ2-7, with 9 bases fitting TRBD2. CDR3 length: 12 amino acids. The V and J ends lost 6 bases and 11 bases, in that order; junction bases with no gene match: 8. The V gene's germline CDR1 is MNHEY and CDR2 SVGAGI. The chain's CDR3 is CASRLSGSTEYF. The CDR3 DNA follows: TGTGCCAGCAGACTTAGCGGGAGTACGGAGTACTTC.

This clonotype has at least ten counts. The V gene is TRBV27, the J gene TRBJ2-1, with TRBD1 as a possible D gene (7 bases). V was trimmed by 5 bases and J by 0 bases, leaving 14 bases between them. The length of the CDR3 is 16 residues. Germline CDR1 is MNHEY and CDR2 is SMNVEV (reference sequence). CDR3 DNA: TGTGCCAGCAGTCCCTCAGGGGGGAGCTCCTACAATGAGCAGTTCTTC. Its protein is CASSPSGGSSYNEQFF.

There are many counts of this clonotype. CDR3 nucleotides: TGTGCCAGCAGTTACCGGGGAGACAGCTTCTATGGCTACACCTTC. It yields the protein CASSYRGDSFYGYTF. V gene TRBV6-5 combines with J gene TRBJ1-2, with a possible D match to TRBD1 (5 bases). CDR1 is MNHEY, CDR2 SVGAGI, per germline. The V end lost 2 bases, the J end lost 4 bases, and 14 bases lay between the germline ends. This CDR3 contains 15 residues.

V usage is TRBV7-9 and J usage is TRBJ1-1; 7 nucleotides agree with TRBD1. Germline CDR1 reads SEHNR; CDR2 reads FQNEAQ (reference sequence). Germline trimming cut 3 bases from V and 3 bases from J; bases unmatched to any gene: 13. This CDR3 spans 17 amino acids. The CDR3 bases are TGTGCCAGCAGCTTGTGGAGGGGGCATAATATGGACACTGAAGCTTTCTTT. It is translated as CASSLWRGHNMDTEAFF.

This rearrangement joins TRBV5-1 to TRBJ2-2, with D unclear. The V gene lost 5 bases and the J gene lost 4 bases, with 9 bases spanning the gap. Germline CDR1 and CDR2: SGHRS and YFSETQ. The CDR3 spans 13 residues. CDR3 sequence reads: CASRRRVTGELFF. CDR3 nucleotide sequence: TGCGCCAGCAGAAGACGCGTCACCGGGGAGCTGTTTTTT.

Ten or more counts support this clonotype. The V and J genes are TRBV3-1 and TRBJ1-1, with D uncertain. The CDR3 consists of 14 residues. Germline V gene sequence: CDR1 LGHDT, CDR2 YNNKEL (reference sequence). V lost 4 bases and J 1 base, leaving 10 bases between the germline ends. CDR3 nucleotides: TGTGCCAGCAGCCCGCAGTCAACGAACACTGAAGCTTTCTTT. The encoded protein is CASSPQSTNTEAFF.

The chain links TRBV10-3 to TRBJ2-1, with 10 bases lining up with TRBD2. Trimming cost V 3 bases and J 5 bases; bases outside gene matches: 1. CDR1 ENHRY and CDR2 SYGVKD come from the germline V gene. The CDR3 consists of 14 residues. This CDR3 reads CAISESGRDNEQFF. The CDR3 DNA reads TGTGCCATCAGTGAAAGCGGGAGGGACAATGAGCAGTTCTTC.

This clonotype was counted a few times. The J gene is TRBJ2-2, the V gene TRBV6-5; 9 positions match TRBD1. Germline lookup yields CDR1 MNHEY and CDR2 SVGAGI. The CDR3 is made up of 15 amino acids. V lost 5 bases to trimming and J lost 7 bases; unmatched junction nucleotides: 8. CDR3 sequence (DNA): TGTGCCAGCAGTGGGGCCGGGACAGGGATCGGGGAGCTGTTTTTT. It specifies CASSGAGTGIGELFF.

Ten or more counts support this clonotype. The gene calls are TRBV7-8 and TRBJ2-4, with unresolved D. The CDR3 is 14 residues long. Deletions cut 1 base from V and 4 bases from J, with 8 bases between. Germline-derived CDR1 and CDR2 are SGHVS and FQNEAQ. The CDR3 DNA is TGTGCCAGCAGCTTAGGGTTCGTAAAAAACATTCAGTACTTC. Its protein product is CASSLGFVKNIQYF.

At least ten counts were recorded for this clonotype. The CDR3 loop is CASSLIATGFTYNEQFF. Here the CDR3 DNA reads TGTGCCAGCAGCTTAATAGCCACAGGTTTCACCTACAATGAGCAGTTCTTC. This chain joins TRBV7-3 and TRBJ2-1; a possible D gene is TRBD1 (5 bases). This CDR3 is built from 17 residues. Germline V gene sequence: CDR1 SGHTA, CDR2 FQGTGA. V was cut by 1 base and J by 2 bases, with 15 bases left in between.

Turning to this clonotype: Being one base from a much bigger clone, this may be a read error. DNA of the CDR3: TGTGCCAGCAGCTTGGGTACCAGCGGGGGTAGAGATACGCAGTATTTT. Translated: CASSLGTSGGRDTQYF. V gene TRBV11-2 combines with J gene TRBJ2-3, with 8 bases identical to TRBD2. The CDR3 extends over 16 amino acids. Trimming removed 3 bases from V and 5 bases from J; junction bases left unmatched: 10. The germline V gene has CDR1 SGHAT and CDR2 FQNNGV.

This clonotype was seen only a few times. One end of the junction fails to match germline, which may point to a read error. V and J are TRBV12-3 or TRBV12-4 and TRBJ1-2, with 9 bases lining up with TRBD1. The CDR3 is made up of 13 amino acids. The CDR3 bases are TGTGCCAGCAGTTTAGGGACAGGGGTCGGCTGCACCTTC. Protein: CASSLGTGVGCTF.

The chain recombines TRBV20-1 with TRBJ2-5, with TRBD1 identical over 10 bases. Germline V gene sequence: CDR1 DFQATT, CDR2 SNEGSKA (reference sequence). This CDR3 has 13 amino acids. The V segment lost 6 bases and the J segment 5 bases; nucleotides outside the gene matches: 6. As DNA, the CDR3 is TGCAGTGCGGGACAGGGGCTGAGTGAGACCCAGTACTTC. It yields the protein CSAGQGLSETQYF.